Shown below are 19 T cell receptor beta chains from a single sample sequenced in a study of T cell responses to AZD1222 COVID-19 vaccine (dated by TCRdb to 2020 to 2022). Read against the paper, the sample's time point label means: baseline before first vaccination. This sample's treatment or condition label indicates: meningococcal conjugate vaccine given as trial control. Library preparation employed the immunoSEQ multiplex PCR assay. The table comes from immuneACCESS by way of TCRdb, which keeps in-frame sequences with V and J called. Part of the clones is missing from these tables; in studies checked, under half for an unresolved V gene and the rest for unknown reasons. The sample table shows roughly 180,000 clones, and 85% to 90% are seen once. The ten biggest clones cover approximately 2.5% of the sample. The source was peripheral blood, collected on day 0 of MenACWY control vaccination. The receptors come from an adult in good health.

The chain joins TRBV10-3 to TRBJ1-1; no reliable D call. In germline, CDR1 is ENHRY, CDR2 SYGVKD. The CDR3 loop spans 13 amino acids. The ends were cut back, 6 bases at V and 10 bases at J, with 18 bases in the middle. The CDR3 sequence: CAIRADPFEGAFF. In DNA form, the CDR3 reads TGTGCCATCAGAGCTGACCCTTTCGAAGGAGCTTTCTTT.

The rearrangement links TRBV18 to TRBJ1-5; D may be TRBD1 (5 bases). V shed 0 bases and J shed 5 bases, with 11 bases lying between them. The CDR3 contains 15 residues. Germline V gives CDR1 KGHSH, CDR2 LQKENI. The CDR3 coding sequence is TGTGCCAGCTCACCACCTGGGGGTTTCGATCAGCCCCAGCATTTT. Translating it yields CASSPPGGFDQPQHF.

DNA for the CDR3: TGTGCCAGCCTGAGGGGGGGGGATGTGAATGAGCAGTTCTTC. Translated: CASLRGGDVNEQFF. The rearrangement uses TRBV6-5 and TRBJ2-1, with D possibly TRBD2 on 7 matching bases. This CDR3 has 14 residues. Trimming stripped 8 bases from V and 7 bases from J, with 18 bases between. The V gene's germline CDR1 is MNHEY and CDR2 SVGAGI.

The CDR3 loop is CASIPDRAPLTGELFF. CDR3 nucleotides: TGTGCCAGCATCCCGGACAGGGCCCCCCTCACCGGGGAGCTGTTTTTT. The chain carries TRBV28 and TRBJ2-2; TRBD1 agrees at 8 bases. Germline values: CDR1 MDHEN, CDR2 SYDVKM. Trimming at V came to 7 bases and at J to 4 bases, leaving 11 bases not matched to a gene. The CDR3 covers 16 residues.

V is TRBV6-5 and J is TRBJ1-5; tentative D call: TRBD1 (6 bases). Per the germline V gene, CDR1 is MNHEY and CDR2 is SVGAGI. The V end was cut by 2 bases, the J end by 4 bases, with 12 bases between. This CDR3 spans 15 amino acids. The DNA for the CDR3 is TGTGCCAGCAGTTACCGGGACACCTCAAATCAGCCCCAGCATTTT. This sequence encodes CASSYRDTSNQPQHF.

The chain is built from TRBV24-1 and TRBJ2-1; D ambiguous. The CDR3 consists of 13 residues. The germline V and J ends were trimmed by 4 bases and 7 bases, with 10 bases remaining between them. CDR1 is KGHDR and CDR2 is SFDVKD in the germline V gene. The CDR3 region is CATSEGPRNEQFF. The CDR3 DNA reads as TGTGCCACCAGTGAGGGTCCGCGTAATGAGCAGTTCTTC.

The rearrangement links TRBV5-4 to TRBJ2-1, with D possibly being TRBD1 (5 bases). The germline V gene encodes CDR1 SGHNT and CDR2 YYREEE (reference sequence). V lost 6 bases to trimming and J lost 7 bases, with 17 bases between them. The CDR3 is 14 amino acids. CDR3 nucleotide sequence: TGTGCCAGCATGCTAAAGGAAGGGGCGAATGAGCAGTTCTTC. It yields the protein CASMLKEGANEQFF.

The chain combines TRBV19 with TRBJ1-1, with 12 positions matching TRBD1. The CDR3 sequence is 17 residues long. The J segment lost 2 bases and the V segment lost 6 bases, leaving 10 bases of the junction unmatched. CDR1 LNHDA and CDR2 SQIVND come from the germline V gene (reference sequence). CDR3 sequence: CASSQSPGQGANTEAFF. DNA for the CDR3: TGTGCCAGTAGCCAGTCCCCGGGACAGGGGGCTAACACTGAAGCTTTCTTT.

The chain recombines TRBV28 with TRBJ1-1; 11 nucleotides align to TRBD1. The junction had 8 bases not matched to a gene; V was cut back by 2 bases and J by 3 bases. Per germline, CDR1 MDHEN and CDR2 SYDVKM. CDR3 length: 17 amino acids. The CDR3 protein is CASSLRRTGGLYTEAFF. CDR3 DNA sequence: TGTGCCAGCAGTTTACGCAGGACAGGGGGCTTATACACTGAAGCTTTCTTT.

This clone was observed once. CDR3 protein: CASSLEGQFEQFF. The CDR3 bases are TGTGCCAGCAGTTTAGAGGGACAGTTTGAGCAGTTCTTC. This chain uses TRBV12-3 or TRBV12-4 with TRBJ2-1; 7 bases are a match to TRBD1. Losses at the gene ends were 1 base for V and 9 bases for J; bases not matched to a gene: 3. The CDR3 consists of 13 residues.

The J gene is TRBJ2-7, the V gene TRBV3-1 (or the pseudogene TRBV3-2); D perhaps matches TRBD1 (5 bases). Germline V lookup: CDR1 LGHDT, CDR2 YNNKEL (reference sequence). The CDR3 consists of 14 residues. Trimming left V 1 base short and J 4 bases short, with 11 bases between. The CDR3 is CASSQGQRQYEQYF. The CDR3 coding sequence is TGTGCCAGCAGCCAAGGACAGAGACAATACGAGCAGTACTTC.

The V call is TRBV2, the J call TRBJ2-2; maybe TRBD2 (5 bases). V lost 9 bases, J lost 5 bases, and 13 bases lay in between. The CDR3 is 13 amino acids. Germline CDR1 is SNHLY and CDR2 is FYNNEI. The CDR3 here is CASTPAGTGELFF. The DNA for the CDR3 is TGTGCCAGTACGCCCGCGGGTACCGGGGAGCTGTTTTTT.

The chain uses TRBV7-9 and TRBJ2-7; 10 bases align to TRBD1. V gave up 5 bases and J gave up 3 bases; unmatched junction bases: 7. The CDR3 contains 15 residues. The germline CDR1 and CDR2 sequences are SEHNR and FQNEAQ (reference sequence). The CDR3 sequence: CASSTRDRGDYEQYF. Written as DNA, the CDR3 is TGTGCCAGCAGCACTCGGGACAGGGGCGACTACGAGCAGTACTTC.

The rearrangement joins TRBV6-1 to TRBJ2-3; 8 bases line up with TRBD1. CDR3 length: 17 residues. V lost 4 bases to trimming and J lost 0 bases; unmatched junction nucleotides: 9. CDR1 is MNHNS, CDR2 SASEGT, per germline. The CDR3 loop reads CASSGGQVVPSTDTQYF. CDR3 coding DNA: TGTGCCAGCAGTGGGGGACAGGTCGTTCCTAGCACAGATACGCAGTATTTT.

The gene calls are TRBV6-4 and TRBJ1-6, with TRBD1 as a possible D gene (5 bases). Germline lookup yields CDR1 MRHNA and CDR2 SNTAGT. CDR3 length equals 15 residues. Trimming shortened V by 4 bases and J by 5 bases, and 12 bases separated the two germline ends. This CDR3 reads CASSGLQADNSPLHF. In DNA, the CDR3 is TGTGCCAGCAGTGGTTTACAGGCGGATAATTCACCCCTCCACTTT.

The chain has TRBV19 and TRBJ1-1; no clear D. V lost 7 bases and J lost 0, with 9 bases in between. Germline CDR1 reads LNHDA; CDR2 reads SQIVND (reference sequence). The CDR3 totals 13 residues. CDR3 DNA: TGTGCCAGTACGGCTGAGTTGAACACTGAAGCTTTCTTT. Amino acids: CASTAELNTEAFF.

The rearrangement uses TRBV2 and TRBJ1-2; D remains unclear. Germline lookup yields CDR1 SNHLY and CDR2 FYNNEI. This CDR3 spans 11 amino acids. Trimming removed 6 bases from V and 3 bases from J, with 5 bases in between. The CDR3 bases are TGTGCCAGCAGCCAAGACTATGGCTACACCTTC. The encoded protein is CASSQDYGYTF. Together with reference TRBV2 and TRBJ1-2, the CDR3 gives the full variable domain: EPEVTQTPSHQVTQMGQEVILRCVPISNHLYFYWYRQILGQKVEFLVSFYNNEISEKSEIFDDQFSVERPDGSNFTLKIRSTKLEDSAMYFCASSQDYGYTFGSGTRLTVV.

The V gene is TRBV25-1, the J gene TRBJ1-2, with a weak D call TRBD1 (5 bases). The V and J ends lost 5 bases and 4 bases respectively, with 11 bases between them. Germline V lookup: CDR1 MGHDK, CDR2 SYGVNS. This CDR3 is built from 13 residues. The CDR3 spells CASSRSGAYGYTF. For the CDR3, the DNA is TGTGCCAGCAGTAGATCCGGGGCCTATGGCTACACCTTC.

This rearrangement joins TRBV24-1 to TRBJ2-7; a weak D match, TRBD2 (7 bases). With 5 bases removed from V and 4 bases from J, the gap between germline ends came to 23 bases. Germline assignment: CDR1 KGHDR and CDR2 SFDVKD. The CDR3 totals 17 residues. Here the CDR3 DNA reads TGTGCCACCAGTGCCGACGGTATGCGGGGGCCAACGTACGAGCAGTACTTC. Translated: CATSADGMRGPTYEQYF.